This paragraph covers one T cell receptor beta chain sequence. Its antigen is still unknown. This record comes from a study of vaccination and CD4 T cells after COVID-19. Documented treatment: roughly ten-day PBMC culture with coronavirus spike peptide pools or control peptides (ViraFEST assay). Prior to the COVID-19 pandemic (2011-2018), the unexposed donor's CD4+ T cells were collected. Each of days 3 and 7 saw half the medium replaced by fresh IL-2 medium. Trimming stripped 5 bases from V and 10 bases from J, with 18 bases between. There are 14 residues in the CDR3. Germline V CDR1 and CDR2: SGHAT, FQNNGV. The Oncomine TCR Beta short-read assay sequenced DNA from cultured CD4+ T cells. In this case, cultured CD4+ T cells provided the extracted genomic DNA. One entry per CDR3 protein, called by TCRdb with MiXCR from the PCR reads. The table lists more than 8,500 distinct CDR3 sequences, around 41% of them singletons.

The specimen was CD4+ T cells from blood, cultured in vitro. This chain joins TRBV11-2 and TRBJ2-1, with D maybe TRBD2 (7 bases). This clonotype was sampled from a human donor in good health. The CDR3 loop is CASSPREGGTEQFF. Written as DNA, the CDR3 is TGTGCCAGCAGCCCGAGGGAGGGCGGGACAGAGCAGTTCTTC.